This is a list of T cell receptor beta chains from one sample in a study of blood T cell repertoires in COVID-19. Method: immunoSEQ multiplex PCR; TCRdb's copy keeps in-frame clones and lacks some. In the table there are approximately 500,000 clones, roughly 89% of which are singletons. Sequenced sample: peripheral blood. Source of these receptors: a man between 18 and 35 years old with COVID-19, enrolled during active disease. CDR3s include the opening cysteine and the closing phenylalanine or tryptophan. A D gene is named only where the DNA matches it firmly. Clone size is shown for a subset of rows, as once, few, many or a class of expanded clone.

clone_size: -
v_call: TRBV5-6
d_call: TRBD2
j_call: TRBJ2-7
cdr3_aa: CASSLVSDRLRAGVFEQYF
cdr3_nt: TGTGCCAGCAGCTTGGTAAGCGACCGGCTCCGGGCGGGAGTTTTCGAGCAGTACTTC

clone_size: -
v_call: TRBV5-1
d_call: -
j_call: TRBJ1-1
cdr3_aa: CASSSGMNTEAFF
cdr3_nt: TGCGCCAGCAGCTCTGGCATGAACACTGAAGCTTTCTTT

clone_size: -
v_call: TRBV5-1
d_call: TRBD2
j_call: TRBJ2-1
cdr3_aa: CASSLEASGYNEQFF
cdr3_nt: TGCGCCAGCAGCTTGGAGGCTAGCGGCTACAATGAGCAGTTCTTC

clone_size: -
v_call: TRBV5-1
d_call: -
j_call: TRBJ2-3
cdr3_aa: CASSFNGENTDTQYF
cdr3_nt: TGCGCCAGCAGTTTCAACGGGGAAAACACAGATACGCAGTATTTT

clone_size: -
v_call: TRBV19
d_call: -
j_call: TRBJ2-2
cdr3_aa: CASSERARTGELFF
cdr3_nt: TGTGCCAGTAGTGAGAGGGCCAGGACCGGGGAGCTGTTTTTT

clone_size: -
v_call: TRBV3-1/TRBV3-2
d_call: TRBD1
j_call: TRBJ1-2
cdr3_aa: CASSLTGGYGYTF
cdr3_nt: TGTGCCAGCAGCCTAACAGGGGGGTACGGCTACACCTTC

clone_size: -
v_call: TRBV15
d_call: -
j_call: TRBJ2-5
cdr3_aa: CATNADWQETQYF
cdr3_nt: TGTGCCACCAACGCAGACTGGCAAGAGACCCAGTACTTC

clone_size: -
v_call: TRBV2
d_call: -
j_call: TRBJ1-4
cdr3_aa: CASRTPRGGRRSEEKLFF
cdr3_nt: TGTGCCAGCAGGACCCCCCGGGGGGGGCGGAGGTCGGAAGAAAAACTGTTTTTT

clone_size: -
v_call: TRBV19
d_call: -
j_call: TRBJ2-7
cdr3_aa: CASSSGTVLEQYF
cdr3_nt: TGTGCCAGTAGTAGCGGGACAGTCCTCGAGCAGTACTTC

clone_size: -
v_call: TRBV27
d_call: -
j_call: TRBJ1-6
cdr3_aa: CASRAIFNTPGHSPLHF
cdr3_nt: TGTGCCAGCAGGGCGATATTCAACACTCCAGGGCATTCACCCCTCCACTTT

clone_size: -
v_call: TRBV27
d_call: TRBD1
j_call: TRBJ1-4
cdr3_aa: CASRGQATNEKLFF
cdr3_nt: TGTGCCAGCAGAGGACAGGCAACTAATGAAAAACTGTTTTTT

clone_size: -
v_call: TRBV6-5
d_call: -
j_call: TRBJ2-3
cdr3_aa: CASSYSYGRDTQYF
cdr3_nt: TGTGCCAGCAGTTACTCGTATGGCAGAGATACGCAGTATTTT

clone_size: -
v_call: TRBV2
d_call: TRBD2
j_call: TRBJ2-3
cdr3_aa: CASSAGDYPSTDTQYF
cdr3_nt: TGTGCCAGCAGCGCCGGGGACTACCCGTCCACAGATACGCAGTATTTT

clone_size: -
v_call: TRBV19
d_call: TRBD1
j_call: TRBJ2-5
cdr3_aa: CASREQGWGETQYF
cdr3_nt: TGTGCCAGTAGGGAACAGGGGTGGGGGGAGACCCAGTACTTC

clone_size: -
v_call: TRBV27
d_call: TRBD2
j_call: TRBJ2-7
cdr3_aa: CASSLGGSAYEQYF
cdr3_nt: TGTGCCAGCAGTTTAGGCGGGAGTGCCTACGAGCAGTACTTC

clone_size: -
v_call: TRBV29-1
d_call: -
j_call: TRBJ2-1
cdr3_aa: CSVEDTGSPYNEQFF
cdr3_nt: TGCAGCGTTGAAGATACAGGGTCCCCCTACAATGAGCAGTTCTTC

clone_size: -
v_call: TRBV27
d_call: TRBD2
j_call: TRBJ2-1
cdr3_aa: CASSWEREGLNEQFF
cdr3_nt: TGTGCCAGCAGTTGGGAGCGGGAGGGTCTCAATGAGCAGTTCTTC

clone_size: few
v_call: TRBV30
d_call: -
j_call: TRBJ1-5
cdr3_aa: CAWSGSGSNQPQHF
cdr3_nt: TGTGCCTGGAGTGGATCGGGGAGCAATCAGCCCCAGCATTTT

clone_size: once
v_call: TRBV5-1
d_call: -
j_call: TRBJ2-1
cdr3_aa: CASSLAVGGALNEQFF
cdr3_nt: TGCGCCAGCAGCTTGGCAGTTGGGGGGGCATTGAATGAGCAGTTCTTC

clone_size: few
v_call: TRBV27
d_call: TRBD1
j_call: TRBJ1-6
cdr3_aa: CASSPGTGANSPLHF
cdr3_nt: TGTGCCAGCAGCCCCGGGACAGGGGCAAATTCACCCCTCCACTTT

clone_size: -
v_call: TRBV9
d_call: TRBD1
j_call: TRBJ2-5
cdr3_aa: CASSLRQGAFVETQYF
cdr3_nt: TGTGCCAGCAGCCTTCGACAGGGGGCTTTTGTGGAGACCCAGTACTTC

clone_size: -
v_call: TRBV7-2
d_call: TRBD2
j_call: TRBJ2-1
cdr3_aa: CASTSSGGDYNEQFF
cdr3_nt: TGTGCCAGCACCTCATCGGGGGGGGACTACAATGAGCAGTTCTTC

clone_size: -
v_call: TRBV5-1
d_call: -
j_call: TRBJ2-2
cdr3_aa: CASSLIWGGGELFF
cdr3_nt: TGCGCCAGCAGCTTGATCTGGGGAGGCGGGGAGCTGTTTTTT

clone_size: -
v_call: TRBV18
d_call: -
j_call: TRBJ2-2
cdr3_aa: CASSPRAGANTGELFF
cdr3_nt: TGTGCCAGCTCACCACGGGCGGGGGCCAACACCGGGGAGCTGTTTTTT

clone_size: once
v_call: TRBV2
d_call: TRBD1
j_call: TRBJ1-6
cdr3_aa: CASRGRQGRNSPLHF
cdr3_nt: TGTGCCAGCAGGGGAAGACAGGGCAGGAATTCACCCCTCCACTTT

clone_size: -
v_call: TRBV6-5
d_call: -
j_call: TRBJ2-2
cdr3_aa: CASSYTDSTGELFF
cdr3_nt: TGTGCCAGCAGTTACACTGACAGTACCGGGGAGCTGTTTTTT

clone_size: once
v_call: TRBV11-2
d_call: TRBD2
j_call: TRBJ2-3
cdr3_aa: CASSTSGEVPDTQYF
cdr3_nt: TGTGCCAGCAGCACTAGCGGGGAAGTCCCAGATACGCAGTATTTT

clone_size: -
v_call: TRBV5-4
d_call: -
j_call: TRBJ2-1
cdr3_aa: CASSPERGNNEQFF
cdr3_nt: TGTGCCAGCTCCCCGGAGCGAGGAAACAATGAGCAGTTCTTC

clone_size: -
v_call: TRBV7-9
d_call: -
j_call: TRBJ2-2
cdr3_aa: CASSILMNTGELFF
cdr3_nt: TGTGCCAGCAGCATACTTATGAACACCGGGGAGCTGTTTTTT

clone_size: -
v_call: TRBV11-2
d_call: -
j_call: TRBJ2-1
cdr3_aa: CASSLDRDPGIYEQFF
cdr3_nt: TGTGCCAGCAGCTTAGATCGAGACCCAGGCATTTATGAGCAGTTCTTC

clone_size: once
v_call: TRBV27
d_call: TRBD1
j_call: TRBJ2-7
cdr3_aa: CASSFAGGYEQYF
cdr3_nt: TGTGCCAGCAGTTTTGCAGGGGGCTACGAGCAGTACTTC

clone_size: -
v_call: TRBV6-2/TRBV6-3
d_call: -
j_call: TRBJ2-5
cdr3_aa: CASGPTRYQETQYF
cdr3_nt: TGTGCCAGCGGCCCCACCCGGTACCAAGAGACCCAGTACTTC

clone_size: -
v_call: TRBV7-3
d_call: -
j_call: TRBJ2-1
cdr3_aa: CASSFQAGRYNEQFF
cdr3_nt: TGTGCCAGCAGCTTTCAAGCGGGCCGCTACAATGAGCAGTTCTTC

clone_size: -
v_call: TRBV5-1
d_call: -
j_call: TRBJ1-4
cdr3_aa: CASSLEGGDNEKLFF
cdr3_nt: TGCGCCAGCAGCTTGGAAGGAGGGGATAATGAAAAACTGTTTTTT

clone_size: -
v_call: TRBV30
d_call: -
j_call: TRBJ2-2
cdr3_aa: CALQKGTGELFF
cdr3_nt: TGTGCCTTACAAAAGGGGACCGGGGAGCTGTTTTTT

clone_size: -
v_call: TRBV6-4
d_call: TRBD1
j_call: TRBJ1-3
cdr3_aa: CASKLMGQGKIGNTIYF
cdr3_nt: TGTGCCAGCAAATTAATGGGACAGGGGAAAATTGGAAACACCATATATTTT

clone_size: -
v_call: TRBV4-1
d_call: -
j_call: TRBJ2-3
cdr3_aa: CASSQVTSWTDTQYF
cdr3_nt: TGCGCCAGCAGCCAAGTAACTAGCTGGACAGATACGCAGTATTTT

clone_size: -
v_call: TRBV19
d_call: -
j_call: TRBJ2-1
cdr3_aa: CASSMGLYEQFF
cdr3_nt: TGTGCCAGTAGTATGGGGCTATATGAGCAGTTCTTC

clone_size: -
v_call: TRBV11-3
d_call: TRBD1
j_call: TRBJ2-2
cdr3_aa: CASRRGQSLPGELFF
cdr3_nt: TGTGCCAGCAGAAGGGGGCAGTCACTCCCTGGGGAGCTGTTTTTT

clone_size: -
v_call: TRBV5-1
d_call: TRBD1
j_call: TRBJ1-1
cdr3_aa: CASSPSTGANTEAFF
cdr3_nt: TGCGCCAGCAGCCCGAGCACAGGGGCGAACACTGAAGCTTTCTTT

clone_size: -
v_call: TRBV6-5
d_call: -
j_call: TRBJ2-1
cdr3_aa: CASTSLGGGYNEQFF
cdr3_nt: TGTGCCAGCACCTCCCTGGGAGGGGGATACAATGAGCAGTTCTTC

clone_size: -
v_call: TRBV29-1
d_call: -
j_call: TRBJ2-5
cdr3_aa: CSGGGRQETQYF
cdr3_nt: TGCAGCGGGGGGGGGCGCCAAGAGACCCAGTACTTC

clone_size: -
v_call: TRBV6-5
d_call: TRBD1
j_call: TRBJ1-1
cdr3_aa: CASRDRGLNTEAFF
cdr3_nt: TGTGCCAGCAGGGACAGGGGATTAAACACTGAAGCTTTCTTT

clone_size: -
v_call: TRBV5-1
d_call: -
j_call: TRBJ2-7
cdr3_aa: CASSLERTSYEQYF
cdr3_nt: TGCGCCAGCAGCTTGGAACGTACCAGCTACGAGCAGTACTTC

clone_size: -
v_call: TRBV6-5
d_call: -
j_call: TRBJ2-7
cdr3_aa: CASSYAENYEQYF
cdr3_nt: TGTGCCAGCAGTTACGCGGAAAACTACGAGCAGTACTTC

clone_size: -
v_call: TRBV7-3
d_call: -
j_call: TRBJ2-1
cdr3_aa: CASSPLGQGDNEQFF
cdr3_nt: TGTGCCAGCAGCCCCCTGGGGCAGGGTGACAATGAGCAGTTCTTC

clone_size: few
v_call: TRBV19
d_call: -
j_call: TRBJ2-7
cdr3_aa: CASNTGWEQYF
cdr3_nt: TGTGCCAGTAACACAGGGTGGGAGCAGTACTTC

clone_size: -
v_call: TRBV5-1
d_call: TRBD2
j_call: TRBJ2-1
cdr3_aa: CASSYPGTSGGKSYNEQFF
cdr3_nt: TGCGCCAGCAGCTACCCCGGGACTAGCGGGGGGAAATCCTACAATGAGCAGTTCTTC

clone_size: -
v_call: TRBV29-1
d_call: -
j_call: TRBJ1-1
cdr3_aa: CSVSGESGTEAFF
cdr3_nt: TGCAGCGTCTCAGGGGAATCGGGCACTGAAGCTTTCTTT

clone_size: once
v_call: TRBV3-1/TRBV3-2
d_call: TRBD2
j_call: TRBJ2-1
cdr3_aa: CASSPGMGLAGDEQFF
cdr3_nt: TGTGCCAGCAGCCCAGGAATGGGACTAGCGGGAGATGAGCAGTTCTTC

clone_size: -
v_call: TRBV3-1/TRBV3-2
d_call: TRBD1
j_call: TRBJ2-7
cdr3_aa: CASSFGTGEYYEQYF
cdr3_nt: TGTGCCAGCAGCTTCGGGACAGGGGAATACTACGAGCAGTACTTC